The 17 T cell receptor beta chains below come from one sample, sequenced in a study of cytomegalovirus exposure and HLA in healthy donors. This PCR relied on a set of 60 Vbeta primers and 13 Jbeta primers. The repertoire was sequenced with immunoSEQ multiplex PCR; TCRdb's copy has only in-frame clones and lacks some. Of tens of thousands of clones listed, around three quarters are singletons. Material for sequencing was PBMCs. The receptors were sampled from a male donor in good health and CMV-seropositive.

The V gene is TRBV18, the J gene TRBJ1-3; 7 nucleotides align to TRBD1. The junction had 11 bases not matched to a gene; V was cut back by 5 bases and J by 4 bases. This CDR3 is 16 amino acids long. Germline V gene lookup returns CDR1 KGHSH and CDR2 LQKENI. The CDR3 loop reads CASSSGQAPPGNTIYF. The CDR3, as DNA: TGTGCCAGCTCATCCGGACAGGCTCCCCCCGGAAACACCATATATTTT.

The chain recombines TRBV5-4 with TRBJ1-1; no firm D call. CDR3 length: 12 residues. V gave up 2 bases and J gave up 5 bases, with 7 bases separating them. In germline, CDR1 is SGHNT, CDR2 YYREEE (reference sequence). The CDR3 loop reads CASSFGDTEAFF. The DNA of the CDR3 is TGTGCCAGCAGCTTTGGAGATACTGAAGCTTTCTTT.

The table lists this clone with a few counts. One junction end does not reproduce the germline sequence, and a read error may be involved. The chain carries TRBV7-3 and TRBJ2-1; 14 nucleotides match TRBD2. The CDR3 covers 14 residues. Germline lookup yields CDR1 SGHTA and CDR2 FQGTGA. CDR3 nucleotide sequence: TGTGCCAGCAGCTCCCCGGGACTAGCGGGAGTCCTAGTCTTC. Its translation: CASSSPGLAGVLVF.

The V and J genes are TRBV6-5 and TRBJ2-6; D ambiguous. The V gene's germline CDR1 is MNHEY and CDR2 SVGAGI. Trimming pared 8 bases from V and 0 bases from J, leaving 5 bases between. The CDR3 runs to 13 residues. The CDR3 nucleotides read TGTGCCAGCCGGGTCTCTGGGGCCAACGTCCTGACTTTC. Its translation: CASRVSGANVLTF.

V gene TRBV18 combines with J gene TRBJ2-1; 7 bases match TRBD1. This CDR3 is built from 14 residues. The germline CDR1 and CDR2 sequences are KGHSH and LQKENI. V was pared by 1 base and J by 5 bases, with 2 bases of the junction left unmatched. This CDR3 reads CASSPLRGHNEQFF. The CDR3 nucleotides are TGTGCCAGCTCACCACTAAGGGGGCACAATGAGCAGTTCTTC.

J is TRBJ1-5 and V is TRBV7-3; TRBD1 aligns across 9 bases. This CDR3 contains 20 residues. CDR1 and CDR2 (germline): SGHTA, FQGTGA. After removal of 1 base from V and 0 bases from J, the junction contained 13 bases not matched to a gene. The CDR3 DNA reads as TGTGCCAGCAGCTTAAGCCTTGGGGACAGGGTAAGGTATAGCAATCAGCCCCAGCATTTT. It translates to CASSLSLGDRVRYSNQPQHF.

The V and J genes are TRBV10-2 and TRBJ2-1; TRBD2 aligns across 9 bases. The germline V gene encodes CDR1 WSHSY and CDR2 SAAADI. The V segment lost 2 bases and the J segment 8 bases; nucleotides outside the gene matches: 7. CDR3 length equals 15 residues. CDR3 loop: CASSERSSGIYEQFF. The CDR3 bases are TGCGCCAGCAGTGAGAGGTCTAGCGGGATCTATGAGCAGTTCTTC.

V usage is TRBV15 and J usage is TRBJ1-2, with D possibly TRBD1 on 5 matching bases. CDR3 length: 13 amino acids. From germline, CDR1 is LNHNV and CDR2 YYDKDF (reference sequence). Between the trimmed V and J ends, which lost 1 base and 4 bases, there was a span of 7 bases. The CDR3 DNA sequence: TGTGCCACCAGCAGAGGGGGCGGCTATGGCTACACCTTC. Protein sequence: CATSRGGGYGYTF.

The sample holds a few counts of this clone. This chain connects TRBV27 to TRBJ1-6, with 10 bases that match TRBD1. Per the germline V gene, CDR1 is MNHEY and CDR2 is SMNVEV (reference sequence). V lost 6 bases, J lost 10 bases, and 9 bases stayed unmatched. The length of the CDR3 is 15 residues. CDR3 coding DNA: TGTGCCAGCAGGGAAGGGGACAGGGGAGGCTCACCCCTCCACTTT. It specifies CASREGDRGGSPLHF.

This clone appeared once. The gene calls are TRBV18 and TRBJ2-7; 11 bases are a match to TRBD2. V was clipped by 0 bases and J by 6 bases; unmatched bases: 7. The CDR3 extends over 16 amino acids. CDR1 and CDR2 from the germline V gene are KGHSH and LQKENI. In DNA form, the CDR3 reads TGTGCCAGCTCACCACCAAGTCTAGCGGGAGGTGTCGAGCAGTACTTC. This codes for CASSPPSLAGGVEQYF.

The V call is TRBV30, the J call TRBJ1-1; possibly TRBD1 for D (5 bases). The V and J ends lost 4 bases and 4 bases respectively, with 16 bases between them. The V gene's germline CDR1 is GTSNPN and CDR2 SVGIG (reference sequence). This CDR3 contains 14 residues. CDR3 sequence: CAWNFAGRLTEAFF. The CDR3 nucleotides read TGTGCCTGGAATTTTGCGGGACGGCTCACTGAAGCTTTCTTT.

The chain links TRBV5-4 to TRBJ1-3; D call uncertain. CDR3 length: 16 amino acids. The germline gives CDR1 SGHNT, CDR2 YYREEE (reference sequence). V was cut by 0 bases and J by 0 bases, with 10 bases left in between. The CDR3 reads CASSLAGPSSGNTIYF. CDR3 bases: TGTGCCAGCAGCTTGGCAGGCCCGAGCTCTGGAAACACCATATATTTT.

The V call is TRBV7-2, the J call TRBJ2-7; 15 bases align to TRBD2. The CDR3 runs to 16 residues. CDR1 and CDR2 (germline): SGHTA, FQGNSA. The V and J ends lost 5 bases and 6 bases, in that order; junction bases with no gene match: 8. CDR3 sequence reads: CASSPQGLAGGLEQYF. CDR3 DNA: TGTGCCAGCAGCCCCCAGGGACTAGCGGGAGGTCTCGAGCAGTACTTC.

The V call is TRBV6-4, the J call TRBJ2-1; 10 bases fit TRBD2. CDR3 length: 13 residues. The V gene end was trimmed by 6 bases and the J gene end by 9 bases; junction bases not matched to a gene: 5. Germline V lookup: CDR1 MRHNA, CDR2 SNTAGT. This CDR3 reads CASRAGGPGEQFF. CDR3 nucleotides: TGTGCCAGCAGAGCGGGGGGGCCAGGTGAGCAGTTCTTC.

This chain connects TRBV7-9 to TRBJ2-1; TRBD2 aligns across 7 bases. This CDR3 has 18 amino acids. CDR1 SEHNR and CDR2 FQNEAQ come from the germline V gene (reference sequence). After removal of 5 bases from V and 5 bases from J, the junction contained 18 bases not matched to a gene. The CDR3 DNA follows: TGTGCCAGCAGCCCTTCTATCGGCAGGGAGGGTGAAAACAATGAGCAGTTCTTC. Translating gives CASSPSIGREGENNEQFF.

V gene TRBV18 combines with J gene TRBJ1-4, with D perhaps matching TRBD1 (5 bases). The V end was cut by 0 bases, the J end by 2 bases, with 10 bases between. This CDR3 is built from 16 residues. CDR1 KGHSH and CDR2 LQKENI come from the germline V gene. The CDR3 is CASSPPGRATNEKLFF. For the CDR3, the DNA is TGTGCCAGCTCACCACCGGGCAGGGCTACTAATGAAAAACTGTTTTTT.

This clone was found once. The chain has TRBV16 and TRBJ2-1; 10 bases agree with TRBD1. CDR3 length equals 17 residues. The germline CDR1 and CDR2 sequences are KGHSY and FQNENV. Trimming cost V 3 bases and J 1 base; bases outside gene matches: 6. DNA of the CDR3: TGTGCCAGCAGCCATTTGTGGACAGGGGGTTCCTACAATGAGCAGTTCTTC. Amino acids: CASSHLWTGGSYNEQFF.